This TCR beta chain originates from a study of blood T cell repertoires in COVID-19. Study at large: Spain, Italy and the United States supplied samples that represented acute and convalescent COVID-19. In each case, the material was cDNA or gDNA derived from T cells, B-cell-depleted T cells, or PBMCs.

The assay was immunoSEQ multiplex PCR, and TCRdb's table has in-frame clones only and misses some. Found here are 81,000 or so clones, roughly 85% of them singletons; the top ten hold around 9.6%. This CDR3 is 15 amino acids long. Germline lookup yields CDR1 LNHNV and CDR2 YYDKDF (reference sequence). With V trimmed by 0 bases and J by 5 bases, 6 bases remained unmatched. Material for sequencing was peripheral blood. This sequence was found in a man in his fifties or sixties with COVID-19, enrolled during active disease. This chain links TRBV15 with TRBJ2-5, with TRBD2 identical over 7 bases. The CDR3 is CATSRDQGGSETQYF. CDR3 DNA sequence: TGTGCCACCAGCAGAGATCAAGGCGGGAGTGAGACCCAGTACTTC.